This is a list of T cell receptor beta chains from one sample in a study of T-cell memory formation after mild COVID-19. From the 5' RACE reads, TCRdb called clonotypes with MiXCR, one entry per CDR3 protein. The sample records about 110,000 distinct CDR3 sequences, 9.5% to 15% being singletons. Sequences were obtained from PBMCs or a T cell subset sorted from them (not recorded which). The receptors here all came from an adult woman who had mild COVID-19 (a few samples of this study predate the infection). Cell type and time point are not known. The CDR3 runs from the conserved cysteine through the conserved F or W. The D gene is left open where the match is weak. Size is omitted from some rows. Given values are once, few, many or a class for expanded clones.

CASSGQGRHNEQFF | TGTGCCAGCAGTGGACAGGGGAGGCACAATGAGCAGTTCTTC | TRBD1 | many | TRBJ2-1 | TRBV2
CSVDRTLEAFF | TGCAGCGTTGACAGGACGTTAGAAGCTTTCTTT | . | few | TRBJ1-1 | TRBV29-1
CASSQDERDEQFF | TGTGCCAGCAGCCAAGATGAGCGCGATGAGCAGTTCTTC | . | . | TRBJ2-1 | TRBV4-2
CASSQFLGTGDSNTEAFF | TGTGCCAGCAGCCAATTTCTTGGGACAGGGGATTCGAACACTGAAGCTTTCTTT | TRBD1 | few | TRBJ1-1 | TRBV3-1
CASSQSVNGVTEAFF | TGTGCCAGCAGCCAGAGCGTGAATGGGGTCACTGAAGCTTTCTTT | . | . | TRBJ1-1 | TRBV7-9
CASAGTSVNNEQFF | TGTGCCAGCGCTGGGACTAGCGTGAACAATGAGCAGTTCTTC | TRBD2 | few | TRBJ2-1 | TRBV12-3/TRBV12-4
CASSVLAGATDTQYF | TGTGCCAGCAGCGTCCTAGCGGGGGCCACAGATACGCAGTATTTT | TRBD2 | few | TRBJ2-3 | TRBV9
CSVARMNTEAFF | TGCAGCGTTGCCAGGATGAACACTGAAGCTTTCTTT | . | . | TRBJ1-1 | TRBV29-1
CASSQGSDRYNEQFF | TGCGCCAGCAGCCAAGGCTCCGATCGGTACAATGAGCAGTTCTTC | . | few | TRBJ2-1 | TRBV4-3
CASSQVRSSYNEQFF | TGCGCCAGCAGCCAAGTGCGCAGCTCCTACAATGAGCAGTTCTTC | . | many | TRBJ2-1 | TRBV4-3
CASTQAGAGESPLHF | TGTGCCAGCACCCAGGCCGGCGCAGGGGAATCACCCCTCCACTTT | . | . | TRBJ1-6 | TRBV6-5
CSDAGQGADYGYTF | TGCAGCGACGCCGGACAGGGTGCGGACTATGGCTACACCTTC | TRBD1 | . | TRBJ1-2 | TRBV29-1
CASSTLGTHEQYF | TGTGCCAGCAGCACTCTGGGGACCCACGAGCAGTACTTC | . | . | TRBJ2-7 | TRBV27
CATSSDTEQYF | TGTGCCACCAGCAGTGACACCGAGCAGTACTTC | . | few | TRBJ2-7 | TRBV15
CASSTYYPAETQYF | TGTGCCAGCAGTACCTACTACCCGGCGGAGACCCAGTACTTC | . | . | TRBJ2-5 | TRBV6-1
CASSKERGLNQPQHF | TGTGCCAGCAGCAAGGAAAGGGGCTTAAATCAGCCCCAGCATTTT | . | few | TRBJ1-5 | TRBV12-3/TRBV12-4
CASSLDGLGQPQHF | TGCGCCAGCAGCTTGGACGGGTTGGGTCAGCCCCAGCATTTT | . | . | TRBJ1-5 | TRBV5-1
CASSSGTSGIHEQFF | TGTGCCAGCAGTTCCGGGACTAGCGGGATCCATGAGCAGTTCTTC | TRBD2 | . | TRBJ2-1 | TRBV27
CASSSGAYEQYF | TGTGCCAGCAGCTCCGGGGCCTACGAGCAGTACTTC | . | . | TRBJ2-7 | TRBV7-9
CSARGTAYEQYF | TGCAGTGCTAGGGGGACAGCCTACGAGCAGTACTTC | TRBD1 | . | TRBJ2-7 | TRBV20-1
CASSDSGTGGDTQYF | TGTGCCAGCAGTGACTCCGGGACAGGGGGCGATACGCAGTATTTT | TRBD1 | . | TRBJ2-3 | TRBV6-4
CASRTVSNQPQHF | TGTGCCAGCAGGACAGTTAGCAATCAGCCCCAGCATTTT | . | . | TRBJ1-5 | TRBV2
CASSEASSVTDTQYF | TGTGCCAGCAGTGAAGCGTCATCCGTCACAGATACGCAGTATTTT | . | many | TRBJ2-3 | TRBV6-1
CASSHGHSNQPQHF | TGTGCCAGCAGCCACGGGCACAGCAATCAGCCCCAGCATTTT | . | few | TRBJ1-5 | TRBV3-1
CASSTGGNYGYTF | TGTGCCAGCTCAACAGGGGGTAACTATGGCTACACCTTC | TRBD1 | . | TRBJ1-2 | TRBV5-6
CASSYEDGPYEQYF | TGTGCCAGCAGTTACGAGGACGGACCCTACGAGCAGTACTTC | . | few | TRBJ2-7 | TRBV6-5
CASSFGWGADTQYF | TGTGCCAGCAGTTTCGGGTGGGGGGCAGATACGCAGTATTTT | . | few | TRBJ2-3 | TRBV27
CSAPRLAGDEQFF | TGCAGTGCCCCTCGACTAGCGGGAGATGAGCAGTTCTTC | TRBD2 | few | TRBJ2-1 | TRBV20-1
CASSEGDTQYF | TGTGCCAGCAGCGAGGGAGATACGCAGTATTTT | . | few | TRBJ2-3 | TRBV7-6
CASSLAPQGAIFAFF | TGTGCCAGCAGTTTAGCGCCGCAGGGGGCTATATTCGCTTTCTTT | TRBD1 | . | TRBJ1-1 | TRBV12-3/TRBV12-4
CSASPPGLPSHEQFF | TGCAGTGCTAGTCCCCCGGGACTACCCTCCCATGAGCAGTTCTTC | TRBD2 | few | TRBJ2-1 | TRBV20-1
CASSGLGRSSGANVLTF | TGTGCCAGCAGCGGACTAGGGCGAAGCTCTGGGGCCAACGTCCTGACTTTC | . | . | TRBJ2-6 | TRBV9
CASSRGKVDEQFF | TGTGCCAGCAGCCGGGGGAAGGTCGATGAGCAGTTCTTC | . | few | TRBJ2-1 | TRBV4-2
CASSPRDRNTEAFF | TGTGCCAGCAGCCCGAGGGACAGGAACACTGAAGCTTTCTTT | TRBD1 | . | TRBJ1-1 | TRBV7-9
CASTLRDRDHYGYTF | TGCGCCAGCACCCTCCGGGACAGGGACCACTATGGCTACACCTTC | TRBD1 | . | TRBJ1-2 | TRBV5-1
CASRSIDEQYF | TGTGCCAGCAGGAGTATAGACGAGCAGTACTTC | . | few | TRBJ2-7 | TRBV7-9
CATSGEGIEQYF | TGTGCCACCAGCGGGGAGGGGATCGAGCAGTACTTC | TRBD2 | . | TRBJ2-7 | TRBV15
CASSLEWTVYEQYF | TGTGCCAGCAGCTTAGAATGGACAGTCTACGAGCAGTACTTC | . | . | TRBJ2-7 | TRBV11-2
CASSPPGLAYYEQYF | TGTGCCAGCTCACCACCGGGACTAGCGTACTACGAGCAGTACTTC | TRBD2 | few | TRBJ2-7 | TRBV18
CASSQGPNYYGYTF | TGTGCCAGCAGCCAAGGTCCCAATTACTATGGCTACACCTTC | . | . | TRBJ1-2 | TRBV4-2
CASRRTGGGTDTQYF | TGTGCCAGCAGACGGACAGGAGGGGGCACAGATACGCAGTATTTT | . | . | TRBJ2-3 | TRBV5-8
CASSQGSSDSGYEQYF | TGCGCCAGCAGCCAAGGCTCCTCAGACAGCGGCTACGAGCAGTACTTC | . | few | TRBJ2-7 | TRBV4-1
CASSPRVAGVSYEQYF | TGTGCCAGCAGCCCTAGGGTGGCGGGAGTATCTTACGAGCAGTACTTC | TRBD2 | . | TRBJ2-7 | TRBV5-5
CASSSGQGARGTDTQYF | TGTGCCAGCAGCTCGGGACAGGGGGCGCGGGGCACAGATACGCAGTATTTT | TRBD1 | few | TRBJ2-3 | TRBV7-3
CASSLSVASYGYTF | TGTGCCAGCAGTTTATCGGTGGCTTCCTATGGCTACACCTTC | . | . | TRBJ1-2 | TRBV27
CASSPPDGMNTEAFF | TGTGCCAGCAGTCCCCCGGACGGCATGAACACTGAAGCTTTCTTT | . | few | TRBJ1-1 | TRBV12-3/TRBV12-4
CASSRQGAFSGNTIYF | TGTGCCAGCAGCCGACAGGGGGCCTTCTCTGGAAACACCATATATTTT | TRBD1 | . | TRBJ1-3 | TRBV13
CASSYNTGVFTEAFF | TGTGCCAGCAGTTACAATACAGGGGTCTTCACTGAAGCTTTCTTT | TRBD1 | . | TRBJ1-1 | TRBV6-5
CAISGSASTDTQYF | TGTGCCATCAGTGGGTCCGCATCCACAGATACGCAGTATTTT | . | . | TRBJ2-3 | TRBV10-3
CASSLMGPGTRERNEQFF | TGCGCCAGCAGCCTGATGGGTCCCGGAACACGGGAGCGCAATGAGCAGTTCTTC | . | few | TRBJ2-1 | TRBV5-1
CASSLTDNYGYTF | TGTGCCAGCAGTCTGACAGATAACTATGGCTACACCTTC | . | few | TRBJ1-2 | TRBV6-5
CAWSPRGGHTGELFF | TGTGCCTGGAGTCCACGGGGGGGCCATACCGGGGAGCTGTTTTTT | TRBD2 | . | TRBJ2-2 | TRBV30
CATSDNPPNTEAFF | TGTGCCACCAGTGACAACCCACCGAACACTGAAGCTTTCTTT | . | few | TRBJ1-1 | TRBV24-1
CASSGQATYEQYF | TGTGCCAGCAGCGGACAGGCGACCTACGAGCAGTACTTC | TRBD1 | few | TRBJ2-7 | TRBV7-9
CASSWTSSSTGELFF | TGTGCCAGCAGTTGGACTAGCTCGTCAACCGGGGAGCTGTTTTTT | TRBD2 | . | TRBJ2-2 | TRBV6-6
CASSDGLVTKQDEQFF | TGTGCCAGCAGCGATGGACTAGTTACCAAGCAGGATGAGCAGTTCTTC | TRBD2 | . | TRBJ2-1 | TRBV7-9
CSARDPLGRDSGYEQYF | TGCAGTGCTAGAGATCCCCTTGGCCGGGACTCTGGCTACGAGCAGTACTTC | . | few | TRBJ2-7 | TRBV20-1
CASSTNRDWFTDTQYF | TGTGCCAGCAGCACCAACCGGGACTGGTTCACGGATACGCAGTATTTT | . | . | TRBJ2-3 | TRBV7-9
CSVEDVSQGEADTQYF | TGCAGCGTTGAAGACGTAAGTCAAGGGGAGGCAGATACGCAGTATTTT | . | few | TRBJ2-3 | TRBV29-1